These 25 T cell receptor beta chains came from one sample sequenced in a study of T-cell reconstitution after alpha-beta-depleted transplantation in children. Molecular barcoding with unique molecular identifiers was used for the TCRbeta library. TCRdb used MiXCR to reprocess the PCR reads, holding one entry per CDR3 protein. The repertoire consists of roughly 570,000 distinct CDR3 sequences, with over 20% occurring once and the leading ten covering about a third. This material consisted of PBMCs, taken before TCRalphabeta/CD19-depleted stem cell transplant. Receptors were obtained from a boy in the first two years of life with Wiskott-Aldrich syndrome, due to receive a stem cell transplant.

The chain combines TRBV10-3 with TRBJ2-1, with 13 bases that match TRBD2. V gave up 5 bases and J gave up 7 bases; unmatched junction bases: 5. This CDR3 is 15 amino acids long. Looked up from germline, CDR1 is ENHRY and CDR2 is SYGVKD. The chain's CDR3 is CAISWTSGSWNEQFF. The CDR3 bases are TGTGCCATCAGTTGGACTAGCGGGAGTTGGAATGAGCAGTTCTTC.

This clonotype has only a few counts. The chain carries TRBV20-1 and TRBJ2-1; no definite D call. The CDR3 spans 11 residues. Deletions cut 6 bases from V and 5 bases from J, with 8 bases between. Germline V gives CDR1 DFQATT, CDR2 SNEGSKA (reference sequence). The CDR3 loop reads CSARRDNEQFF. In DNA, the CDR3 is TGCAGTGCCCGTAGGGACAATGAGCAGTTCTTC.

The chain carries TRBV27 and TRBJ1-5; D not resolved. The CDR3 is made up of 15 amino acids. In germline, CDR1 is MNHEY, CDR2 SMNVEV (reference sequence). V was clipped by 5 bases and J by 2 bases, with 13 bases between them. The CDR3 DNA follows: TGTGCCAGCAGTCCAACGTTCTTTGGCAATCAGCCCCAGCATTTT. Its protein is CASSPTFFGNQPQHF.

This clonotype was recorded only once. The V call is TRBV28, the J call TRBJ2-6; D perhaps matches TRBD2 (6 bases). The CDR3 runs to 15 residues. Germline lookup yields CDR1 MDHEN and CDR2 SYDVKM. V was shortened by 10 bases and J by 2 bases, with 15 bases between the two germline ends. CDR3 protein: CAIGSGVTGANVLTF. The CDR3 nucleotides are TGTGCCATCGGATCGGGGGTTACTGGGGCCAACGTCCTGACTTTC.

V is TRBV7-8 and J is TRBJ1-2, with D possibly being TRBD1 (6 bases). There are 14 residues in the CDR3. Looked up from germline, CDR1 is SGHVS and CDR2 is FQNEAQ. V was clipped by 2 bases and J by 8 bases, with 15 bases between them. CDR3 residues: CASSLRRDIRGYTF. In DNA, the CDR3 is TGTGCCAGCAGCTTACGCCGGGACATCCGGGGCTACACCTTC.

This clonotype was counted only a few times. This chain uses TRBV20-1 with TRBJ2-5; possibly TRBD2 for D (5 bases). The CDR3 loop spans 14 amino acids. Germline V gene data show CDR1 as DFQATT and CDR2 as SNEGSKA (reference sequence). The germline V and J ends were trimmed by 0 bases and 1 base, with 9 bases remaining between them. CDR3 loop: CSAREGVVQETQYF. CDR3 sequence (DNA): TGCAGTGCTAGAGAGGGAGTGGTCCAAGAGACCCAGTACTTC.

The V and J genes are TRBV5-1 and TRBJ2-5; D is unclear. V lost 3 bases, J lost 1 base, and 10 bases lay in between. CDR1 and CDR2 from the germline V gene are SGHRS and YFSETQ. The CDR3 has 14 residues. In DNA form, the CDR3 reads TGCGCCAGCAGCTATAGTCTACTCCAAGAGACCCAGTACTTC. Translated, it gives CASSYSLLQETQYF.

The rearrangement links TRBV5-1 to TRBJ2-2; tentative D call: TRBD1 (6 bases). V was clipped by 4 bases and J by 4 bases, with 11 bases between them. CDR1 and CDR2 (germline): SGHRS, YFSETQ. The CDR3 totals 14 residues. The CDR3 DNA reads as TGCGCCAGCAGCCGCGACAGGAGCACCGGGGAGCTGTTTTTT. Translated, it gives CASSRDRSTGELFF.

This chain connects TRBV5-1 to TRBJ1-1; D gene uncertain. Germline V lookup: CDR1 SGHRS, CDR2 YFSETQ. V was pared by 6 bases and J by 8 bases, with 17 bases between. CDR3 length: 13 residues. CDR3 protein: CASTDGPNGEAFF. The CDR3 DNA is TGCGCCAGCACCGACGGACCAAATGGGGAAGCTTTCTTT.

The CDR3 DNA reads as TGTGCCAGCAGCTTATGGGGGGGAGGGGCCAGCTACAATGAGCAGTTCTTC. Translation gives CASSLWGGGASYNEQFF. This chain links TRBV7-2 with TRBJ2-1; 7 bases map to TRBD2. CDR1 is SGHTA, CDR2 FQGNSA, per germline. V lost 2 bases to trimming and J lost 3 bases; unmatched junction nucleotides: 10. The CDR3 extends over 17 amino acids.

This clonotype was observed a handful of times. The J gene is TRBJ2-1, the V gene TRBV5-1; D is unresolved. CDR3 length: 14 residues. Germline CDR1 reads SGHRS; CDR2 reads YFSETQ. V lost 2 bases, J lost 1 base, and 7 bases lay in between. The CDR3 DNA reads TGCGCCAGCAGCTTCGTGGAATCCTACAATGAGCAGTTCTTC. Translating gives CASSFVESYNEQFF.

The rearrangement uses TRBV4-1 and TRBJ2-1, with D unclear. V lost 0 bases, J lost 10 bases, and 7 bases lay in between. There are 12 residues in the CDR3. Germline V lookup: CDR1 MGHRA, CDR2 YSYEKL. The CDR3 region is CASSQDSREQFF. The CDR3 DNA reads as TGCGCCAGCAGCCAAGATAGTAGGGAGCAGTTCTTC.

This clonotype was observed a handful of times. The gene calls are TRBV28 and TRBJ2-2; maybe TRBD1 (6 bases). Trimming pared 3 bases from V and 6 bases from J, leaving 14 bases between. The germline V gene has CDR1 MDHEN and CDR2 SYDVKM. This CDR3 is built from 15 residues. The CDR3: CASSFFRTGSGELFF. The CDR3 DNA reads TGTGCCAGCAGTTTTTTTCGTACAGGGTCCGGGGAGCTGTTTTTT.

The table lists this clonotype with a few counts. V gene TRBV10-3 combines with J gene TRBJ2-1, with 14 bases matching TRBD2. The length of the CDR3 is 13 residues. CDR1 ENHRY and CDR2 SYGVKD come from the germline V gene. V shed 10 bases, J shed 7 bases, and the junction held 3 bases outside the gene matches. The CDR3 DNA sequence: TGTGCCACCGGGACTAGCGGGAGTAATGAGCAGTTCTTC. This sequence encodes CATGTSGSNEQFF.

V usage is TRBV4-2 and J usage is TRBJ2-4, with D tentatively TRBD1 or TRBD2 (5 bases each). CDR3 size: 18 residues. V was cut by 4 bases and J by 1 base, with 20 bases left in between. Germline V CDR1 and CDR2: LGHNA, YNFKEQ. In DNA form, the CDR3 reads TGTGCCAGCAGCCCGGGGCCCGTCCCAATCACCGCCAAAAACATTCAGTACTTC. It specifies CASSPGPVPITAKNIQYF.

This clonotype occurred a few times. The chain has TRBV5-5 and TRBJ2-2, with 7 bases lining up with TRBD1. The CDR3 runs 15 residues. V lost 1 base to trimming and J lost 4 bases; unmatched junction nucleotides: 4. From germline, CDR1 is SGHKS and CDR2 YYEKEE (reference sequence). The CDR3 DNA sequence: TGTGCCAGCAGCTTGCTCAGGGGGAGCACCGGGGAGCTGTTTTTT. This encodes CASSLLRGSTGELFF. Full variable domain (rest looked up from reference TRBV5-5 and TRBJ2-2): DAGVTQSPTHLIKTRGQQVTLRCSPISGHKSVSWYQQVLGQGPQFIFQYYEKEERGRGNFPDRFSARQFPNYSSELNVNALLLGDSALYLCASSLLRGSTGELFFGEGSRLTVL.

The chain combines TRBV5-1 with TRBJ2-2; D call uncertain. Trimming shortened V by 3 bases and J by 6 bases, and 6 bases separated the two germline ends. This CDR3 has 12 amino acids. In germline, CDR1 is SGHRS, CDR2 YFSETQ. CDR3 residues: CASSCLPGELFF. DNA for the CDR3: TGCGCCAGCAGCTGCCTCCCCGGGGAGCTGTTTTTT.

The chain carries TRBV19 and TRBJ1-6, with 7 bases identical to TRBD1. CDR1 and CDR2 from the germline V gene are LNHDA and SQIVND (reference sequence). With 6 bases clipped from V and 4 bases from J, the junction kept 3 bases outside the gene matches. This CDR3 has 14 amino acids. The CDR3 nucleotides are TGTGCCAGTAGCGGACAGGAGTATAATTCACCCCTCCACTTT. Amino acid sequence: CASSGQEYNSPLHF.

The chain joins TRBV20-1 to TRBJ1-1, with TRBD1 identical over 8 bases. V was pared by 6 bases and J by 4 bases, with 7 bases of the junction left unmatched. Germline V CDR1 and CDR2: DFQATT, SNEGSKA (reference sequence). The CDR3 contains 13 residues. The CDR3 nucleotides are TGCAGTGCACCCGGGACAGGCACCACTGAAGCTTTCTTT. Protein product: CSAPGTGTTEAFF.

V is TRBV20-1 and J is TRBJ1-2; D not resolved. With 0 bases removed from V and 14 bases from J, the gap between germline ends came to 13 bases. CDR1 DFQATT and CDR2 SNEGSKA come from the germline V gene (reference sequence). The CDR3 has 11 amino acids. As DNA, the CDR3 is TGCAGTGCTAGAGATAGCCATTCGGGAACCTTC. Protein product: CSARDSHSGTF.

This clonotype was observed a handful of times. The rearrangement links TRBV4-1 to TRBJ1-1; no clear D. V was pared by 0 bases and J by 10 bases, with 12 bases between. This CDR3 has 13 amino acids. Germline V gene sequence: CDR1 MGHRA, CDR2 YSYEKL. CDR3 residues: CASSQERGLGAFF. CDR3 nucleotides: TGCGCCAGCAGCCAAGAGCGAGGGCTAGGAGCTTTCTTT.

The V gene is TRBV28, the J gene TRBJ2-5, with unresolved D. Germline assignment: CDR1 MDHEN and CDR2 SYDVKM. This CDR3 has 12 residues. Trimming pared 3 bases from V and 5 bases from J, leaving 7 bases between. The CDR3 protein is CASSFTAETQYF. CDR3 sequence (DNA): TGTGCCAGCAGTTTTACGGCGGAGACCCAGTACTTC. Full variable domain (rest looked up from reference TRBV28 and TRBJ2-5): DVKVTQSSRYLVKRTGEKVFLECVQDMDHENMFWYRQDPGLGLRLIYFSYDVKMKEKGDIPEGYSVSREKKERFSLILESASTNQTSMYLCASSFTAETQYFGPGTRLLVL.

This clonotype was seen more than once but under ten times. The chain combines TRBV28 with TRBJ2-6; D assignment may be TRBD1 or TRBD2 (5 bases each). Germline values: CDR1 MDHEN, CDR2 SYDVKM. This CDR3 region has 16 residues. Deletions cut 6 bases from V and 2 bases from J, with 14 bases between. The CDR3 is CASSQWQGAGANVLTF. For the CDR3, the DNA is TGTGCCAGCAGCCAATGGCAGGGAGCTGGGGCCAACGTCCTGACTTTC.

This clonotype has only a few counts. CDR3 region: CASSQEGVYEQYF. The CDR3 DNA follows: TGTGCCAGCAGCCAAGAGGGGGTCTACGAGCAGTACTTC. The V call is TRBV4-2, the J call TRBJ2-7, with D tentatively TRBD1 or TRBD2 (5 bases each). This CDR3 comprises 13 residues. Germline lookup yields CDR1 LGHNA and CDR2 YNFKEQ. The V end was cut by 0 bases, the J end by 3 bases, with 6 bases between.

This clonotype showed up just a few times. The chain carries TRBV11-2 and TRBJ2-7; D may be TRBD2 (5 bases). Germline V gene sequence: CDR1 SGHAT, CDR2 FQNNGV. There are 16 residues in the CDR3. V was trimmed by 5 bases and J by 6 bases, leaving 23 bases between them. CDR3 sequence reads: CASSPLVGRGMGEQYF. The CDR3 DNA reads TGTGCCAGCAGCCCCCTTGTGGGCCGGGGTATGGGCGAGCAGTACTTC. Full variable domain (remainder filled in from reference TRBV11-2 and TRBJ2-7): EAGVAQSPRYKIIEKRQSVAFWCNPISGHATLYWYQQILGQGPKLLIQFQNNGVVDDSQLPKDRFSAERLKGVDSTLKIQPAKLEDSAVYLCASSPLVGRGMGEQYFGPGTRLTVT.